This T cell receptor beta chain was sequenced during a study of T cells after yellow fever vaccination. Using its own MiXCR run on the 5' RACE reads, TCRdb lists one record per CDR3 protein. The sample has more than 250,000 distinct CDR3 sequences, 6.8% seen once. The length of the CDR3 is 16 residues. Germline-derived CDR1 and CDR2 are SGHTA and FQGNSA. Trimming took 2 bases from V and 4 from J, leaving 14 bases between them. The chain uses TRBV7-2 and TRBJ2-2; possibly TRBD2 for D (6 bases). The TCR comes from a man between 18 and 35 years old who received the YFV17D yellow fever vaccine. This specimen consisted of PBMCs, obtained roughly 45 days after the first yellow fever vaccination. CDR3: CASSLSSSALTGELFF. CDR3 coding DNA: TGTGCCAGCAGCTTATCTTCTAGCGCACTCACCGGGGAGCTGTTTTTT.